This note documents a single T cell receptor beta chain sequence. Repertoires were generated with immunoSEQ multiplex PCR, while TCRdb's copy carries only in-frame clones and drops some. This table holds roughly 150,000 clones, about 86% found once. This CDR3 region has 13 residues. V gave up 5 bases and J gave up 0 bases, with 4 bases separating them. The germline CDR1 and CDR2 sequences are SGHTA and FQGNSA. This entry belongs to a study of control samples from healthy donors and cancer patients. Sequenced material: blood. The chain links TRBV7-2 to TRBJ2-2; D is unresolved. This receptor was obtained from a man younger than 35 in good health. CDR3 nucleotide sequence: TGTGCCAGCAGCACTACGAACACCGGGGAGCTGTTTTTT. Translated: CASSTTNTGELFF.